This is a list of T cell receptor beta chains from one sample in a study of cytomegalovirus exposure and HLA in healthy donors. Clones were read by immunoSEQ multiplex PCR, and TCRdb kept only the in-frame ones, dropping some. The data show 100,000 or so clones, about 12% seen once. Sample: PBMCs. The receptors shown here come from a man aged 40-50 years in good health and CMV-seropositive. The CDR3 runs from the conserved cysteine through the conserved F or W. A D gene is named only where the DNA matches it firmly. Clone size, where shown, is once, few, many, or a class for clones that have expanded.

j_gene: TRBJ1-1
d_gene: TRBD1
v_gene: TRBV11-2
abundance: .
len: 14
CDR3nt: TGTGCCAGCAGCCCGACAGGGGGGAACACTGAAGCTTTCTTT
CDR3aa: CASSPTGGNTEAFF

j_gene: TRBJ2-7
d_gene: TRBD1
v_gene: TRBV5-1
abundance: few
len: 16
CDR3nt: TGCGCCAGCAGCCTTGGGGCAGGGGGCATCTCCTACGAGCAGTACTTC
CDR3aa: CASSLGAGGISYEQYF

j_gene: TRBJ2-3
d_gene: TRBD2
v_gene: TRBV6-4
abundance: .
len: 16
CDR3nt: TGTGCCAGCAGTGACTCGAGCGGGAGCGGGGTGGATACGCAGTATTTT
CDR3aa: CASSDSSGSGVDTQYF

j_gene: TRBJ1-1
d_gene: .
v_gene: TRBV6-5
abundance: few
len: 14
CDR3nt: TGTGCCAGCAGTTACAGCTCAGGGGTCACTGAAGCTTTCTTT
CDR3aa: CASSYSSGVTEAFF

j_gene: TRBJ2-5
d_gene: .
v_gene: TRBV7-9
abundance: .
len: 11
CDR3nt: TGTGCCAGCAGCTTTCAGGAGACCCAGTACTTC
CDR3aa: CASSFQETQYF

j_gene: TRBJ1-5
d_gene: TRBD1
v_gene: TRBV27
abundance: .
len: 13
CDR3nt: TGTGCCAGCAGCCTACAGGGGGCCCAGCCCCAGCATTTT
CDR3aa: CASSLQGAQPQHF

j_gene: TRBJ1-2
d_gene: TRBD1
v_gene: TRBV9
abundance: .
len: 15
CDR3nt: TGTGCCAGCAGCGTCGGACAGGCCCCTAACTATGGCTACACCTTC
CDR3aa: CASSVGQAPNYGYTF

j_gene: TRBJ1-1
d_gene: TRBD1
v_gene: TRBV6-5
abundance: .
len: 13
CDR3nt: TGTGCCAGCAGTTACGCAGGGGGAAGTAAAGCTTTCTTT
CDR3aa: CASSYAGGSKAFF

j_gene: TRBJ2-3
d_gene: TRBD2
v_gene: TRBV5-4
abundance: few
len: 16
CDR3nt: TGTGCCAGCAGCTTACGGACTAGCGGGAGGGAGGATACGCAGTATTTT
CDR3aa: CASSLRTSGREDTQYF

j_gene: TRBJ1-5
d_gene: .
v_gene: TRBV7-8
abundance: few
len: 14
CDR3nt: TGTGCCAGCAGCTTAGAAGCCTGGAATCAGCCCCAGCATTTT
CDR3aa: CASSLEAWNQPQHF

j_gene: TRBJ2-7
d_gene: .
v_gene: TRBV19
abundance: .
len: 15
CDR3nt: TGTGCCAGTAGTATAGCGACTAGTGGGAGCTACGAGCAGTACTTC
CDR3aa: CASSIATSGSYEQYF

j_gene: TRBJ1-2
d_gene: TRBD1
v_gene: TRBV28
abundance: .
len: 14
CDR3nt: TGTGCCAGCAGCCGACAGGGGGGAAACTATGGCTACACCTTC
CDR3aa: CASSRQGGNYGYTF

j_gene: TRBJ1-2
d_gene: .
v_gene: TRBV10-3
abundance: .
len: 13
CDR3nt: TGTGCCATCAGTGATTGGGGGCGGGATGGCTACACCTTC
CDR3aa: CAISDWGRDGYTF

j_gene: TRBJ2-7
d_gene: TRBD2
v_gene: TRBV5-1
abundance: few
len: 14
CDR3nt: TGCGCCAGCAGCTTGACGGGAGGTCCCTACGAGCAGTACTTC
CDR3aa: CASSLTGGPYEQYF

j_gene: TRBJ2-1
d_gene: TRBD2
v_gene: TRBV7-2
abundance: few
len: 15
CDR3nt: TGTGCCAGCACCGTAACTAGCGGGACCAGGAATGAGCAGTTCTTC
CDR3aa: CASTVTSGTRNEQFF

j_gene: TRBJ2-1
d_gene: .
v_gene: TRBV10-2
abundance: .
len: 14
CDR3nt: TGCGCCAGCAGCATCGGGAGCTCCTACAATGAGCAGTTCTTC
CDR3aa: CASSIGSSYNEQFF

j_gene: TRBJ2-1
d_gene: TRBD2
v_gene: TRBV6-6
abundance: .
len: 16
CDR3nt: TGTGCCAGCAGCTCCGGGATTGGCGGGAGTGATGCTGAGCAGTTCTTC
CDR3aa: CASSSGIGGSDAEQFF

j_gene: TRBJ2-7
d_gene: .
v_gene: TRBV6-5
abundance: .
len: 15
CDR3nt: TGTGCCAGCAGTTACTCGCGGGCCTTAAACTACGAGCAGTACTTC
CDR3aa: CASSYSRALNYEQYF

j_gene: TRBJ2-1
d_gene: TRBD2
v_gene: TRBV10-3
abundance: few
len: 14
CDR3nt: TGTGCCATCAGTGAGCGGCTAGCGGACAATGAGCAGTTCTTC
CDR3aa: CAISERLADNEQFF

j_gene: TRBJ2-2
d_gene: TRBD1
v_gene: TRBV27
abundance: few
len: 19
CDR3nt: TGTGCCAGCAGTTTTTGGACAGGGGGAAAAGGGGCGAACACCGGGGAGCTGTTTTTT
CDR3aa: CASSFWTGGKGANTGELFF

j_gene: TRBJ2-5
d_gene: .
v_gene: TRBV4-1
abundance: .
len: 15
CDR3nt: TGCGCCAGCAGCCAATTGGGCCTACCTTGGGAGACCCAGTACTTC
CDR3aa: CASSQLGLPWETQYF

j_gene: TRBJ2-5
d_gene: TRBD2
v_gene: TRBV18
abundance: few
len: 15
CDR3nt: TGTGCCAGCTCACCACCCTTGCGGGAGGGAGAGACCCAGTACTTC
CDR3aa: CASSPPLREGETQYF

j_gene: TRBJ1-4
d_gene: TRBD1
v_gene: TRBV5-1
abundance: .
len: 15
CDR3nt: TGCGCCAGCAGCCTCACAGGGGGTTTTAATGAAAAACTGTTTTTT
CDR3aa: CASSLTGGFNEKLFF

j_gene: TRBJ1-2
d_gene: .
v_gene: TRBV10-3
abundance: few
len: 14
CDR3nt: TGTGCCATCACCGACCGGCCGGGGGGCAATGGCTACACCTTC
CDR3aa: CAITDRPGGNGYTF

j_gene: TRBJ2-5
d_gene: TRBD1
v_gene: TRBV29-1
abundance: few
len: 12
CDR3nt: TGCAGCTTAGGACAGGGGGGGGAGACCCAGTACTTC
CDR3aa: CSLGQGGETQYF